Below, one T cell receptor (beta chain) is given with its context. The data derive from a study of neoadjuvant nivolumab and ipilimumab in lung cancer. Some clones are missing from TCRdb's copy, which holds only in-frame ones; the method was immunoSEQ multiplex PCR. The table has 40,000 to 55,000 clones, roughly 89% seen once. This TCR was recovered from an adult with non-small cell lung cancer. Some clones in this sample may be carry-over from other donors' samples. Material: blood, obtained before neoadjuvant nivolumab, alone or with ipilimumab.

The CDR3 nucleotides read TGCGCCAGCAGCCGTGGGACTAGCGAGACCCTTACCGGGGAGCTGTTTTTT. Translating gives CASSRGTSETLTGELFF. The J gene is TRBJ2-2, the V gene TRBV5-1; 10 nucleotides align to TRBD2. This CDR3 region has 17 residues. The junction had 11 bases not matched to a gene; V was cut back by 4 bases and J by 5 bases. The germline CDR1 and CDR2 sequences are SGHRS and YFSETQ.